These 15 T cell receptor beta chains came from one sample sequenced in a study of T-cell reconstitution after alpha-beta-depleted transplantation in children. This sample's TCRbeta library carried unique molecular identifier barcodes. TCRdb reanalysed the PCR reads using MiXCR and keeps one entry per CDR3 protein. The sample holds 45,000 to 60,000 distinct CDR3 sequences, 50% to 55% seen once. The input for sequencing was peripheral blood, taken before TCRalphabeta/CD19-depleted stem cell transplant. These receptors all come from a boy in the first two years of life with SCID, due to receive a stem cell transplant.

This clonotype was recorded only once. The chain has TRBV20-1 and TRBJ2-7; a possible D gene is TRBD1 (6 bases). This CDR3 contains 12 residues. Germline CDR1 and CDR2: DFQATT and SNEGSKA (reference sequence). V was clipped by 5 bases and J by 4 bases, with 12 bases between them. In DNA form, the CDR3 reads TGCAGTGCTCGGAAGGACAGATACGAGCAGTACTTC. Its protein is CSARKDRYEQYF.

The chain couples TRBV7-6 to TRBJ2-1, with D perhaps TRBD2 (6 bases). Germline values: CDR1 SGHVS, CDR2 FNYEAQ. Trimming left V 4 bases short and J 0 bases short, with 10 bases between. The CDR3 extends over 15 amino acids. CDR3 in DNA: TGTGCCAGCAGCTCCAGACTAGACTCCTACAATGAGCAGTTCTTC. It encodes CASSSRLDSYNEQFF.

This clonotype was seen a single time. The chain recombines TRBV20-1 with TRBJ1-1, with D unclear. Trimming removed 5 bases from V and 1 base from J, with 11 bases in between. Germline V CDR1 and CDR2: DFQATT, SNEGSKA (reference sequence). This CDR3 has 13 amino acids. The CDR3 DNA is TGCAGTGCTCGTCGAGACCGGAACACTGAAGCTTTCTTT. It is translated as CSARRDRNTEAFF.

The sample holds one count of this clonotype. The chain joins TRBV20-1 to TRBJ2-5; D not resolved. The CDR3 has 12 amino acids. Germline CDR1 and CDR2: DFQATT and SNEGSKA (reference sequence). Trimming pared 6 bases from V and 2 bases from J, leaving 10 bases between. The CDR3 loop reads CSARSFQETQYF. CDR3 DNA sequence: TGCAGTGCCCGATCCTTTCAAGAGACCCAGTACTTC.

There are a few counts of this clonotype. Here the CDR3 reads CSAIRSYEQYF. In nucleotides, the CDR3 is TGCAGCGCCATACGGTCCTACGAGCAGTACTTC. The V call is TRBV29-1, the J call TRBJ2-7; D not resolved. This CDR3 spans 11 amino acids. Germline lookup yields CDR1 SQVTM and CDR2 ANQGSEA. Trimming shortened V by 7 bases and J by 1 base, and 8 bases separated the two germline ends.

The chain couples TRBV6-5 to TRBJ2-7, with D possibly matching TRBD2 (6 bases). The CDR3 sequence is 14 residues long. Germline V lookup: CDR1 MNHEY, CDR2 SVGAGI. Between the trimmed V and J ends, which lost 0 bases and 1 base, there was a span of 7 bases. The CDR3 bases are TGTGCCAGCAGTTACTCGGGGAGGTCCTACGAGCAGTACTTC. Protein product: CASSYSGRSYEQYF.

The chain carries TRBV6-1 and TRBJ1-2, with D maybe TRBD1 (5 bases). Trimming pared 6 bases from V and 5 bases from J, leaving 25 bases between. Germline V gives CDR1 MNHNS, CDR2 SASEGT. The CDR3 has 17 amino acids. The CDR3 loop is CASSQIDRGAREYGYTF. The CDR3 nucleotides are TGTGCCAGCAGCCAAATCGATAGAGGGGCCAGAGAGTATGGCTACACCTTC.

The rearrangement links TRBV6-5 to TRBJ1-5; D is perhaps TRBD1 (6 bases). This CDR3 contains 15 residues. Germline V gene data show CDR1 as MNHEY and CDR2 as SVGAGI. Trimming stripped 0 bases from V and 1 base from J, with 7 bases between. This CDR3 is CASSYSGQSNQPQHF. CDR3 DNA: TGTGCCAGCAGTTACTCCGGACAGAGCAATCAGCCCCAGCATTTT.

The V gene is TRBV7-6, the J gene TRBJ2-3, with TRBD2 matching 9 bases. V trimming: 4 bases; J trimming: 7 bases; junction bases outside the gene matches: 9. Germline V CDR1 and CDR2: SGHVS, FNYEAQ. The CDR3 covers 15 residues. The CDR3 reads CASSSGRAGGNTQYF. The CDR3 nucleotides are TGTGCCAGCAGCTCGGGCCGAGCGGGGGGAAATACGCAGTATTTT.

Only a few counts were recorded for this clonotype. This chain joins TRBV5-6 and TRBJ2-1; weak D call: TRBD2 (5 bases). V was cut by 2 bases and J by 2 bases, with 14 bases left in between. The CDR3 sequence is 16 residues long. CDR1 is SGHDT, CDR2 YYEEEE, per germline. The CDR3 region is CASSLLTGSTYNEQFF. The CDR3 coding sequence is TGTGCCAGCAGCTTACTTACGGGATCAACCTACAATGAGCAGTTCTTC.

The chain is built from TRBV20-1 and TRBJ1-5; D might be TRBD1 (5 bases). The CDR3 is 15 amino acids. Germline V gene sequence: CDR1 DFQATT, CDR2 SNEGSKA (reference sequence). The V end was cut by 1 base, the J end by 6 bases, with 16 bases between. CDR3 protein: CSARVAYRTGQPQHF. The CDR3 nucleotides are TGCAGTGCTAGAGTTGCCTACAGGACGGGTCAGCCCCAGCATTTT.

The CDR3 DNA reads TGTGCCAGCTCACCACGGGGTCAGGGGCCCCTCTCCTACGAGCAGTACTTC. Protein sequence: CASSPRGQGPLSYEQYF. The chain carries TRBV18 and TRBJ2-7; perhaps TRBD1 as D (6 bases). Deletions cut 1 base from V and 0 bases from J, with 16 bases between. CDR1 and CDR2 from the germline V gene are KGHSH and LQKENI. This CDR3 has 17 amino acids. Complete variable domain (other parts from reference TRBV18 and TRBJ2-7): NAGVMQNPRHLVRRRGQEARLRCSPMKGHSHVYWYRQLPEEGLKFMVYLQKENIIDESGMPKERFSAEFPKEGPSILRIQQVVRGDSAAYFCASSPRGQGPLSYEQYFGPGTRLTVT.

This chain joins TRBV12-3 or TRBV12-4 and TRBJ2-1; tentative D call: TRBD1 (6 bases). Trimming removed 2 bases from V and 1 base from J, with 9 bases in between. The CDR3 loop spans 15 amino acids. This CDR3 is CASSLSQGSYNEQFF. The CDR3 DNA reads as TGTGCCAGCAGTTTAAGTCAGGGGTCCTACAATGAGCAGTTCTTC.

This clonotype was seen a few times. The rearrangement links TRBV5-1 to TRBJ2-3; D possibly corresponds to TRBD1 (6 bases). V was pared by 4 bases and J by 3 bases, with 15 bases between. Germline CDR1 SGHRS, CDR2 YFSETQ. This CDR3 is 15 amino acids long. CDR3 sequence (DNA): TGCGCCAGCAGCCCGCAGGGGTTGAGGACAGATACGCAGTATTTT. This gives the protein CASSPQGLRTDTQYF.

The CDR3 loop is CASSLAQLAGGPGETQYF. CDR3 sequence (DNA): TGTGCCAGCAGCTTAGCGCAACTAGCGGGGGGGCCTGGGGAGACCCAGTACTTC. This chain uses TRBV7-2 with TRBJ2-5; 13 nucleotides line up with TRBD2. Germline V CDR1 and CDR2: SGHTA, FQGNSA. The V and J ends lost 0 bases and 5 bases, in that order; junction bases with no gene match: 9. This CDR3 is built from 18 residues.